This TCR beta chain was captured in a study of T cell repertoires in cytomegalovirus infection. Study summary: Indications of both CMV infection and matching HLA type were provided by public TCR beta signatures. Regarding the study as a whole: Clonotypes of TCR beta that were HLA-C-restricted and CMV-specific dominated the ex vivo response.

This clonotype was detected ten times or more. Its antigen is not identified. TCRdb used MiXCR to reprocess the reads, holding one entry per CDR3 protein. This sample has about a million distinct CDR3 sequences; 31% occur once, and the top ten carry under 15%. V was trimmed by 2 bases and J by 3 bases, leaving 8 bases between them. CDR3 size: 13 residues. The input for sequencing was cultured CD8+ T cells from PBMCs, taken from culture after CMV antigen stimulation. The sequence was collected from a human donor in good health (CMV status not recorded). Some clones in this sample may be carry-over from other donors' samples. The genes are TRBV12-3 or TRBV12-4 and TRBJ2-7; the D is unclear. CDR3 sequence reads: CASSLFRSYEQYF. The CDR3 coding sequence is TGTGCCAGCAGTTTATTCAGAAGCTACGAGCAGTACTTC.